This entry is about one T cell receptor (beta chain). These data are taken from a study of beta chain features in type 1 diabetes. All of the isolated RNA was reverse transcribed, so expressed TCRB transcripts were sequenced. The repertoire was sequenced with immunoSEQ multiplex PCR; TCRdb's copy has only in-frame clones and lacks some. The sample records roughly 350,000 clones, 9.5% to 12% being singletons. Germline V gene data show CDR1 as SEHNR and CDR2 as FQNEAQ (reference sequence). This CDR3 contains 18 residues. V lost 4 bases to trimming and J lost 1 base, with 22 bases between them. Via the markers CD45RO/CCR7/CD25/CD127/CD95/CD27, stem cell-like memory, regulatory, central memory and naive CD4+ cells were sorted.

Source material: naive CD4+ T cells from blood. The chain is built from TRBV7-9 and TRBJ2-5, with D possibly being TRBD2 (6 bases). The sequence came from a woman aged 25 to 39 in good health. This CDR3 reads CASSSVGLGSWGQETQYF. In DNA form, the CDR3 reads TGTGCCAGCAGCTCTGTGGGACTCGGGAGCTGGGGCCAAGAGACCCAGTACTTC.